These 8 T cell receptor beta chains were sequenced from one sample in a study of T cell responses to AZD1222 COVID-19 vaccine. The assay was immunoSEQ multiplex PCR, and TCRdb's table has in-frame clones only and misses some. The repertoire includes about 79,000 clones, under 95% of them detected once, and 6% to 8.5% sits in the top ten. The starting material was peripheral blood, obtained on day 0 of MenACWY control vaccination. The receptors were sampled from an adult in good health.

V gene TRBV5-1 combines with J gene TRBJ2-7; 9 bases are a match to TRBD2. The CDR3 totals 16 residues. With 4 bases clipped from V and 6 bases from J, the junction kept 14 bases outside the gene matches. The germline V gene has CDR1 SGHRS and CDR2 YFSETQ. The DNA of the CDR3 is TGCGCCAGCAGCAAAGAGCCGGGACTAGCTTCTCTCGAGCAGTACTTC. This translates into CASSKEPGLASLEQYF. Looking up the rest from reference TRBV5-1 and TRBJ2-7 gives the full variable domain: KAGVTQTPRYLIKTRGQQVTLSCSPISGHRSVSWYQQTPGQGLQFLFEYFSETQRNKGNFPGRFSGRQFSNSRSEMNVSTLELGDSALYLCASSKEPGLASLEQYFGPGTRLTVT.

DNA of the CDR3: TGTGCCAGCAGCGTAGATGCCCCATACTCCTACAATGAGCAGTTCTTC. It specifies CASSVDAPYSYNEQFF. The chain uses TRBV9 and TRBJ2-1; no clear D gene. The CDR3 spans 16 residues. With 0 bases removed from V and 0 bases from J, the gap between germline ends came to 10 bases. Germline CDR1 and CDR2: SGDLS and YYNGEE. The variable domain in full, completed from reference TRBV9 and TRBJ2-1, reads DSGVTQTPKHLITATGQRVTLRCSPRSGDLSVYWYQQSLDQGLQFLIQYYNGEERAKGNILERFSAQQFPDLHSELNLSSLELGDSALYFCASSVDAPYSYNEQFFGPGTRLTVL.

The chain carries TRBV7-6 and TRBJ2-1, with D possibly TRBD2 on 5 matching bases. V shed 2 bases and J shed 6 bases, with 8 bases lying between them. From germline, CDR1 is SGHVS and CDR2 FNYEAQ. The CDR3 is 13 amino acids. Here the CDR3 reads CASSLSEGNEQFF. The CDR3 DNA follows: TGTGCCAGCAGCTTATCAGAGGGCAATGAGCAGTTCTTC. The variable domain in full, completed from reference TRBV7-6 and TRBJ2-1, reads GAGVSQSPRYKVTKRGQDVALRCDPISGHVSLYWYRQALGQGPEFLTYFNYEAQQDKSGLPNDRFSAERPEGSISTLTIQRTEQRDSAMYRCASSLSEGNEQFFGPGTRLTVL.

The CDR3 nucleotides are TGCGCCAGCGCCCTGGGGGGCGCGAGCTCCTACGAGCAGTACTTC. This gives the protein CASALGGASSYEQYF. The chain is built from TRBV5-1 and TRBJ2-7, with D perhaps given as TRBD1 or TRBD2 (6 bases each). This CDR3 has 15 amino acids. The V and J ends lost 7 bases and 0 bases respectively, with 17 bases between them. The germline gives CDR1 SGHRS, CDR2 YFSETQ.

This sequence joins TRBV3-1 (or the pseudogene TRBV3-2) and TRBJ1-4; 8 bases fit TRBD1. The length of the CDR3 is 15 residues. Germline trimming cut 5 bases from V and 7 bases from J; bases unmatched to any gene: 9. Germline V gives CDR1 LGHDT, CDR2 YNNKEL (reference sequence). The CDR3 is CASSTRTGYGEKLFF. CDR3 nucleotides: TGTGCCAGCAGCACGCGGACAGGGTATGGTGAAAAACTGTTTTTT.

The V gene is TRBV11-1, the J gene TRBJ2-1; TRBD2 might be the D (6 bases). CDR1 and CDR2 (germline): SGHAT, FQDESV (reference sequence). The CDR3 runs to 14 residues. The germline V and J ends were trimmed by 1 base and 5 bases, with 9 bases remaining between them. The CDR3 here is CASSLDTSNNEQFF. In DNA form, the CDR3 reads TGTGCCAGCAGCTTAGATACTAGCAACAATGAGCAGTTCTTC.

The chain recombines TRBV27 with TRBJ1-1, with TRBD1 matching 8 bases. J gave up 5 bases and V 0 bases, and 5 bases lay outside the gene matches. CDR1 is MNHEY, CDR2 SMNVEV, per germline (reference sequence). The CDR3 has 15 residues. CDR3: CASSLSARGRTEAFF. The CDR3 DNA follows: TGTGCCAGCAGTTTATCGGCCAGGGGGCGAACTGAAGCTTTCTTT.

V gene TRBV6-2 or TRBV6-3 combines with J gene TRBJ2-3; D is perhaps TRBD1 (6 bases). This CDR3 spans 14 amino acids. V was trimmed by 3 bases and J by 4 bases, leaving 11 bases between them. CDR1 is MNHEY and CDR2 is SVGEGT in the germline V gene. Here the CDR3 DNA reads TGTGCCAGCAGTTATGACAGGCGGGCAGATACGCAGTATTTT. Amino acid sequence: CASSYDRRADTQYF.